One and the same sample provided the 15 T cell receptor beta chains below, sequenced in a study of blood T cell repertoires in COVID-19. Assay used: immunoSEQ multiplex PCR; TCRdb lists only in-frame clones, some missing. Seen here are some 210,000 clones, approximately 81% observed once, and the top ten hold less than 20%. Specimen: peripheral blood. The receptors were sampled from a human donor in a cohort sampled during active COVID-19.

A remark on this clone: Sequence at one end of the junction differs from germline and may be a read error. This sequence joins TRBV7-9 and TRBJ1-2; D is possibly TRBD1 (5 bases). Germline CDR1 reads SEHNR; CDR2 reads FQNEAQ (reference sequence). The length of the CDR3 is 13 residues. The CDR3 region has the DNA TGTGCCAGCATCTTAGAGGGGTTGGGGAGCTACACCTTC. Translated: CASILEGLGSYTF.

V is TRBV2 and J is TRBJ2-3; no firm D call. Trimming left V 1 base short and J 2 bases short, with 10 bases between. The CDR3 covers 15 residues. Germline V gene data show CDR1 as SNHLY and CDR2 as FYNNEI. The CDR3 is CASSEEHITTDTQYF. CDR3 sequence (DNA): TGTGCCAGCAGTGAAGAACATATAACCACAGATACGCAGTATTTT.

V usage is TRBV11-2 and J usage is TRBJ1-2; tentative D call: TRBD1 (6 bases). This CDR3 has 15 amino acids. In germline, CDR1 is SGHAT, CDR2 FQNNGV. Deletions cut 7 bases from V and 8 bases from J, with 23 bases between. Written as DNA, the CDR3 is TGTGCCAGCACCCTAGGGGGAAATAATAGAGGGGGCTACACCTTC. Protein sequence: CASTLGGNNRGGYTF.

This clone has only a few counts. The J gene is TRBJ2-2, the V gene TRBV4-1; tentative D call: TRBD1 (6 bases). Germline V CDR1 and CDR2: MGHRA, YSYEKL. This CDR3 has 16 residues. V gave up 7 bases and J gave up 4 bases, with 19 bases separating them. The CDR3 reads CASTPRAGESTGELFF. CDR3 bases: TGCGCCAGCACCCCAAGAGCAGGGGAGAGCACCGGGGAGCTGTTTTTT.

This chain joins TRBV24-1 and TRBJ2-7, with TRBD2 matching 13 bases. The CDR3 totals 15 residues. J gave up 4 bases and V 2 bases, and 1 base lay outside the gene matches. CDR1 KGHDR and CDR2 SFDVKD come from the germline V gene. CDR3 amino acids: CATSDSGLAGYEQYF. The CDR3 bases are TGTGCCACCAGTGATTCGGGACTAGCGGGGTACGAGCAGTACTTC.

The rearrangement uses TRBV7-6 and TRBJ2-7; tentatively, D is TRBD2 (6 bases). This CDR3 comprises 16 residues. Between the trimmed V and J ends, which lost 2 bases and 5 bases, there was a span of 19 bases. Germline V CDR1 and CDR2: SGHVS, FNYEAQ. The CDR3 spells CASSLIGGTYGDEQYV. The CDR3, as DNA: TGTGCCAGCAGCTTAATTGGGGGGACCTATGGGGACGAGCAGTACGTC.

The rearrangement links TRBV18 to TRBJ1-1; no definite D call. The CDR3 has 13 amino acids. CDR1 is KGHSH, CDR2 LQKENI, per germline. Trimming removed 2 bases from V and 7 bases from J, with 11 bases in between. Written as DNA, the CDR3 is TGTGCCAGCTCACCAGGGAGGGAAGATGAAGCTTTCTTT. Its translation: CASSPGREDEAFF.

This clone was detected only a few times. The chain couples TRBV28 to TRBJ1-1, with D possibly TRBD1 on 5 matching bases. V was cut by 5 bases and J by 0 bases, with 13 bases left in between. This CDR3 contains 15 residues. Germline V gives CDR1 MDHEN, CDR2 SYDVKM. The CDR3 region has the DNA TGTGCCAGCAGTCAACACAGGCGGATGAACACTGAAGCTTTCTTT. Residues: CASSQHRRMNTEAFF.

The chain joins TRBV7-9 to TRBJ2-2; D gene uncertain. Germline CDR1 reads SEHNR; CDR2 reads FQNEAQ (reference sequence). V dropped 2 bases and J dropped 0 bases, with 10 bases sitting between them. The CDR3 contains 16 residues. In DNA form, the CDR3 reads TGTGCCAGCAGCTTACTGGTCAGTACGAACACCGGGGAGCTGTTTTTT. Amino acid sequence: CASSLLVSTNTGELFF.

This chain joins TRBV11-2 and TRBJ2-1; no clear D. V dropped 1 base and J dropped 8 bases, with 9 bases sitting between them. The germline CDR1 and CDR2 sequences are SGHAT and FQNNGV. CDR3 size: 13 residues. The CDR3 loop is CASSLAHRDEQFF. The CDR3 DNA sequence: TGTGCCAGCAGCTTAGCACACCGGGATGAGCAGTTCTTC. The complete variable domain, with remaining parts taken from reference TRBV11-2 and TRBJ2-1, reads EAGVAQSPRYKIIEKRQSVAFWCNPISGHATLYWYQQILGQGPKLLIQFQNNGVVDDSQLPKDRFSAERLKGVDSTLKIQPAKLEDSAVYLCASSLAHRDEQFFGPGTRLTVL.

This clone was seen repeatedly, ten times or more. The chain links TRBV6-6 to TRBJ1-2, with no clear D. From germline, CDR1 is MNHNY and CDR2 SVGAGI (reference sequence). V was cut by 5 bases and J by 6 bases, with 16 bases left in between. The CDR3 sequence is 14 residues long. CDR3 coding DNA: TGTGCCAGCAGTCCGGACTCGACTTTGGATGGCTACACCTTC. Protein product: CASSPDSTLDGYTF.

The chain has TRBV15 and TRBJ2-1, with 7 bases matching TRBD1. The germline CDR1 and CDR2 sequences are LNHNV and YYDKDF (reference sequence). The length of the CDR3 is 15 residues. The trim removed 1 base at V and 4 bases at J, leaving 4 bases unmatched. CDR3 sequence (DNA): TGTGCCACCAGCAGAGGACAGGGAGCTTACAATGAGCAGTTCTTC. Amino acid sequence: CATSRGQGAYNEQFF.

This chain links TRBV19 with TRBJ1-4, with 7 bases aligning to TRBD1. The germline V gene has CDR1 LNHDA and CDR2 SQIVND (reference sequence). There are 14 residues in the CDR3. V shed 7 bases and J 6 bases; nucleotides not matched to a gene: 8. CDR3 DNA sequence: TGTGCCAGTACCCCGACAGGGCGGGATGAAAAACTGTTTTTT. Translated: CASTPTGRDEKLFF.

The J gene is TRBJ1-3, the V gene TRBV10-1; the D is unclear. Germline assignment: CDR1 WNHNN and CDR2 SYGVQD (reference sequence). V was trimmed by 7 bases and J by 1 base, leaving 11 bases between them. This CDR3 region has 14 residues. The CDR3 nucleotides are TGCGCCAGCACGGATCCCGGGTCTGGAAACACCATATATTTT. It specifies CASTDPGSGNTIYF.

The V and J genes are TRBV6-5 and TRBJ1-1; TRBD1 matches at 7 bases. The CDR3 spans 14 residues. The V and J ends lost 6 bases and 5 bases, in that order; junction bases with no gene match: 9. CDR1 is MNHEY and CDR2 is SVGAGI in the germline V gene. Here the CDR3 reads CASSNLGGVTEAFF. CDR3 DNA: TGTGCCAGCAGCAACCTAGGGGGCGTTACTGAAGCTTTCTTT.